This TCR beta chain comes out of a study of blood T cell repertoires in COVID-19. Study-level information: Collection of acute and convalescent COVID-19 samples took place in the United States, Italy and Spain. The analysed material was cDNA or gDNA that came from T cells, B-cell-depleted T cells, or PBMCs.

CDR1 is SGHRS, CDR2 YFSETQ, per germline. The CDR3 extends over 16 amino acids. The V gene lost 0 bases and the J gene lost 2 bases, with 12 bases spanning the gap. Per the study methods: Reference gene primer amplification gave nucleated cell count estimates. Some clones are missing from TCRdb's copy, which holds only in-frame ones; the method was immunoSEQ multiplex PCR. Clone size and V and J calls were adopted from that table, with D and trimming inferred from the DNA. Found here are around 130,000 clones, 80% to 90% of them singletons; the top ten hold roughly 13%. Specimen: peripheral blood. The receptor was derived from a human donor in a cohort sampled during active COVID-19. V is TRBV5-1 and J is TRBJ2-1; no clear D. CDR3 nucleotide sequence: TGCGCCAGCAGCTTGGTCCCCCGACAAGCCTACAATGAGCAGTTCTTC. Its protein product is CASSLVPRQAYNEQFF. Full variable domain (rest looked up from reference TRBV5-1 and TRBJ2-1): KAGVTQTPRYLIKTRGQQVTLSCSPISGHRSVSWYQQTPGQGLQFLFEYFSETQRNKGNFPGRFSGRQFSNSRSEMNVSTLELGDSALYLCASSLVPRQAYNEQFFGPGTRLTVL.